Listed below are T cell receptor beta chains from one sample, sequenced in a study of blood T cell repertoires in COVID-19. Sequenced by immunoSEQ multiplex PCR; TCRdb stores in-frame clones only, minus some. Altogether approximately 160,000 clones are present, over 80% being singletons, with the ten largest covering roughly 2.8%. Sequencing was carried out using peripheral blood. The receptors were gathered from a woman in her sixties or seventies with acute or convalescent COVID-19. Both conserved end residues are part of each CDR3. The order of the fields is V gene, clone size, D gene, J gene, CDR3 protein, CDR3 DNA. D genes are given only for firm matches. Expanded clones get a size class; other rows say once, few or many, or leave the size out.

TRBV11-2	-	TRBD1	TRBJ2-5	CASSPDRAEETQYF	TGTGCCAGCAGTCCGGACAGGGCCGAAGAGACCCAGTACTTC
TRBV6-2/TRBV6-3	-	-	TRBJ1-1	CASSPIAGGTEAFF	TGTGCCAGCAGTCCCATTGCCGGGGGCACTGAAGCTTTCTTT
TRBV7-2	few	TRBD1	TRBJ1-6	CASSGRNRGLKSPLHF	TGTGCCAGCAGTGGAAGGAACAGGGGGCTCAAGTCACCCCTCCACTTT
TRBV5-4	-	-	TRBJ2-1	CASSPGSSYNEQFF	TGTGCCAGCAGCCCGGGGAGCTCCTACAATGAGCAGTTCTTC
TRBV29-1	-	-	TRBJ1-2	CSVGWGGETNYGYTF	TGCAGCGTGGGGTGGGGCGGCGAGACTAACTATGGCTACACCTTC
TRBV7-3	-	-	TRBJ1-2	CASSLRSEPYGYTF	TGTGCCAGCAGCTTACGGTCGGAGCCTTATGGCTACACCTTC
TRBV27	-	TRBD2	TRBJ2-4	CASSLWAPMGGDGSLAKNIQYF	TGTGCCAGCAGTTTATGGGCACCAATGGGGGGGGATGGATCCTTAGCCAAAAACATTCAGTACTTC
TRBV19	-	-	TRBJ1-6	CASSTTGTYSPLHF	TGTGCCAGTAGTACCACAGGGACGTATTCACCCCTCCACTTT
TRBV19	-	TRBD1	TRBJ2-1	CASRRGQYNEQFF	TGTGCCAGTAGAAGGGGACAGTACAATGAGCAGTTCTTC
TRBV27	-	TRBD1	TRBJ1-6	CASSWSRGQDSPLHF	TGTGCCAGCAGTTGGAGCAGGGGACAGGATTCACCCCTCCACTTT
TRBV4-3	-	TRBD1	TRBJ2-3	CASSQRQGRADTQYF	TGCGCCAGCAGCCAGAGACAGGGTCGCGCAGATACGCAGTATTTT
TRBV10-3	-	-	TRBJ2-1	CAISEANEQFF	TGTGCCATCAGTGAAGCCAATGAGCAGTTCTTC